The 28 T cell receptor beta chains below come from one sample, sequenced in a study of T cell responses to AZD1222 COVID-19 vaccine. The protocol was immunoSEQ multiplex PCR, while the TCRdb copy is restricted to in-frame clones and leaves out a portion. The table shows approximately 90,000 clones, with roughly nine tenths occurring only once. Sequences were derived from peripheral blood, sampled on day 0 of AZD1222 vaccination. Every receptor here comes from an adult in good health.

This chain joins TRBV5-1 and TRBJ1-1, with D possibly being TRBD1 (5 bases). The CDR3 contains 14 residues. Germline V lookup: CDR1 SGHRS, CDR2 YFSETQ. Trimming took off 4 bases at V and 0 bases at J, with 10 bases between the two ends. CDR3 loop: CASSIDSLNTEAFF. CDR3 DNA sequence: TGCGCCAGCAGCATTGACAGTTTGAACACTGAAGCTTTCTTT.

CDR3 amino acids: CASSLGGYEQYF. The DNA for the CDR3 is TGTGCCAGCAGTTTAGGTGGCTACGAGCAGTACTTC. The rearrangement joins TRBV28 to TRBJ2-7; D call uncertain. The CDR3 runs 12 residues. With 2 bases removed from V and 3 bases from J, the gap between germline ends came to 5 bases. CDR1 and CDR2 (germline): MDHEN, SYDVKM. Supplemented by reference TRBV28 and TRBJ2-7, the full variable domain reads DVKVTQSSRYLVKRTGEKVFLECVQDMDHENMFWYRQDPGLGLRLIYFSYDVKMKEKGDIPEGYSVSREKKERFSLILESASTNQTSMYLCASSLGGYEQYFGPGTRLTVT.

The J gene is TRBJ1-2, the V gene TRBV20-1; D is undetermined. V was trimmed by 7 bases and J by 5 bases, leaving 8 bases between them. The CDR3 spans 10 residues. Germline V gene data show CDR1 as DFQATT and CDR2 as SNEGSKA (reference sequence). CDR3 DNA: TGCAGTGTCCGGGATTATGGCTACACCTTC. Protein product: CSVRDYGYTF.

V usage is TRBV6-5 and J usage is TRBJ2-7; 8 bases align to TRBD1. V shed 0 bases, J shed 4 bases, and the junction held 5 bases outside the gene matches. This CDR3 region has 15 residues. The germline CDR1 and CDR2 sequences are MNHEY and SVGAGI. This chain's CDR3 is CASSYSYRGSYEQYF. CDR3 nucleotides: TGTGCCAGCAGTTACTCTTACAGGGGGAGTTACGAGCAGTACTTC.

The chain recombines TRBV6-1 with TRBJ2-6, with D possibly matching TRBD2 (6 bases). Germline V lookup: CDR1 MNHNS, CDR2 SASEGT. V gave up 2 bases and J gave up 0 bases, with 20 bases separating them. This CDR3 spans 20 amino acids. CDR3 sequence: CASSESGTLHTRSGANVLTF. The CDR3 DNA sequence: TGTGCCAGCAGTGAATCGGGGACTCTGCACACCCGCTCTGGGGCCAACGTCCTGACTTTC.

The chain uses TRBV19 and TRBJ2-7, with TRBD1 matching 7 bases. Germline V gene sequence: CDR1 LNHDA, CDR2 SQIVND (reference sequence). The CDR3 runs to 14 residues. V shed 2 bases and J 2 bases; nucleotides not matched to a gene: 3. In nucleotides, the CDR3 is TGTGCCAGTAGTATACGGGACAGACCCTACGAGCAGTACTTC. Protein: CASSIRDRPYEQYF.

The chain has TRBV28 and TRBJ2-2; 7 nucleotides line up with TRBD1. V lost 5 bases, J lost 3 bases, and 6 bases stayed unmatched. This CDR3 has 15 residues. Looked up from germline, CDR1 is MDHEN and CDR2 is SYDVKM. The CDR3 reads CASSPGTEYTGELFF. As DNA, the CDR3 is TGTGCCAGCAGTCCCGGGACAGAGTACACCGGGGAGCTGTTTTTT.

This clone was seen just once. The chain couples TRBV25-1 to TRBJ2-3; perhaps TRBD2 as D (7 bases). Trimming left V 7 bases short and J 6 bases short, with 14 bases between. From germline, CDR1 is MGHDK and CDR2 SYGVNS. This CDR3 has 13 amino acids. CDR3 nucleotide sequence: TGTGCCAGCACCCGGGGGGCCGGGGATACGCAGTATTTT. Translating gives CASTRGAGDTQYF.

The chain couples TRBV19 to TRBJ2-5; 7 bases fit TRBD2. After removal of 9 bases from V and 2 bases from J, the junction contained 6 bases not matched to a gene. CDR1 and CDR2 (germline): LNHDA, SQIVND (reference sequence). The CDR3 covers 13 residues. This CDR3 is CASGGFRQETQYF. CDR3 DNA: TGTGCCAGCGGGGGGTTTCGGCAAGAGACCCAGTACTTC.

The chain joins TRBV20-1 to TRBJ2-1; D unclear. Germline-derived CDR1 and CDR2 are DFQATT and SNEGSKA (reference sequence). CDR3 length: 13 residues. V was trimmed by 3 bases and J by 9 bases, leaving 15 bases between them. CDR3 sequence reads: CSASGLRDVEQFF. For the CDR3, the DNA is TGCAGTGCTAGTGGGCTCCGCGACGTTGAGCAGTTCTTC.

V and J are TRBV7-2 and TRBJ1-1, with D uncertain. Germline V gives CDR1 SGHTA, CDR2 FQGNSA. Between the trimmed V and J ends, which lost 2 bases and 2 bases, there was a span of 6 bases. This CDR3 has 13 amino acids. CDR3 DNA: TGTGCCAGCAGCTTAACGGATAACACTGAAGCTTTCTTT. It codes for CASSLTDNTEAFF. The full variable domain, its missing parts supplied by reference TRBV7-2 and TRBJ1-1, is GAGVSQSPSNKVTEKGKDVELRCDPISGHTALYWYRQSLGQGLEFLIYFQGNSAPDKSGLPSDRFSAERTGGSVSTLTIQRTQQEDSAVYLCASSLTDNTEAFFGQGTRLTVV.

The J gene is TRBJ1-1, the V gene TRBV19; TRBD1 might be the D (5 bases). The germline V and J ends were trimmed by 6 bases and 0 bases, with 14 bases remaining between them. Germline-derived CDR1 and CDR2 are LNHDA and SQIVND (reference sequence). This CDR3 is 15 amino acids long. The CDR3 nucleotides are TGTGCCAGTAGCGGGGGGTCGGGTTTGAACACTGAAGCTTTCTTT. Translated: CASSGGSGLNTEAFF. Filled out from reference TRBV19 and TRBJ1-1, the complete variable domain reads DGGITQSPKYLFRKEGQNVTLSCEQNLNHDAMYWYRQDPGQGLRLIYYSQIVNDFQKGDIAEGYSVSREKKESFPLTVTSAQKNPTAFYLCASSGGSGLNTEAFFGQGTRLTVV.

The rearrangement links TRBV7-3 to TRBJ2-3, with 12 bases identical to TRBD2. With V trimmed by 8 bases and J by 1 base, 4 bases remained unmatched. CDR1 and CDR2 (germline): SGHTA, FQGTGA. The CDR3 extends over 15 amino acids. The CDR3 loop reads CASRLAGAGTDTQYF. CDR3 coding DNA: TGTGCCAGCCGACTAGCGGGGGCCGGCACAGATACGCAGTATTTT.

A word on this clone: Other DNA sequences from this sample encode an identical CDR3 as well. The genes are TRBV5-1 and TRBJ1-1; D is ambiguous. Germline V gene data show CDR1 as SGHRS and CDR2 as YFSETQ. V lost 2 bases, J lost 0 bases, and 8 bases lay in between. There are 14 residues in the CDR3. The CDR3: CASSLEGMNTEAFF. Here the CDR3 DNA reads TGCGCCAGCAGCTTAGAGGGTATGAACACTGAAGCTTTCTTT.

J is TRBJ1-6 and V is TRBV9; TRBD1 aligns across 7 bases. V lost 3 bases, J lost 8 bases, and 2 bases stayed unmatched. In germline, CDR1 is SGDLS, CDR2 YYNGEE. The CDR3 totals 13 residues. CDR3 loop: CASSATGDSPLHF. CDR3 sequence (DNA): TGTGCCAGCAGCGCTACAGGGGATTCACCCCTCCACTTT.

This clone was found once. The gene calls are TRBV11-3 and TRBJ1-3, with D unresolved. The CDR3 length is 13 residues. Germline loops: CDR1 SGHNT, CDR2 YENEEA. Trimming took 5 bases from V and 4 from J, leaving 9 bases between them. The CDR3 DNA follows: TGTGCCAGCAGCACTCTGACAGGAAACACCATATATTTT. Its translation: CASSTLTGNTIYF.

The rearrangement links TRBV6-5 to TRBJ1-1; weak D call: TRBD1 (5 bases). Trimming stripped 8 bases from V and 1 base from J, with 11 bases between. CDR1 is MNHEY, CDR2 SVGAGI, per germline. This CDR3 contains 13 residues. Here the CDR3 reads CASHGGPNTEAFF. The CDR3 DNA is TGTGCCAGCCATGGGGGACCGAACACTGAAGCTTTCTTT.

The rearrangement links TRBV2 to TRBJ1-2; possibly TRBD1 for D (6 bases). Trimming took off 6 bases at V and 4 bases at J, with 12 bases between the two ends. The CDR3 runs 13 residues. Germline CDR1 reads SNHLY; CDR2 reads FYNNEI. The CDR3 loop is CASSATGSYGYTF. In DNA, the CDR3 is TGTGCCAGCAGCGCGACAGGATCCTATGGCTACACCTTC.

This clone was detected a few times. This sequence joins TRBV10-3 and TRBJ1-3; TRBD1 might be the D (6 bases). Germline V gene lookup returns CDR1 ENHRY and CDR2 SYGVKD. There are 15 residues in the CDR3. V was clipped by 11 bases and J by 4 bases, with 21 bases between them. CDR3 nucleotides: TGTGCCTTTGCCCCTGGGGGAGACAGGGGAAACACCATATATTTT. Translation: CAFAPGGDRGNTIYF.

The chain carries TRBV28 and TRBJ1-1; D is unclear. Germline CDR1 reads MDHEN; CDR2 reads SYDVKM. This CDR3 region has 18 residues. Trimming took 5 bases from V and 1 from J, leaving 23 bases between them. The CDR3 loop is CASSPNSNRQDSNTEAFF. CDR3 coding DNA: TGTGCCAGCAGTCCGAACTCTAACCGACAAGACTCGAACACTGAAGCTTTCTTT.

The chain is built from TRBV18 and TRBJ2-1; 14 bases match TRBD2. The CDR3 runs 16 residues. Per the germline V gene, CDR1 is KGHSH and CDR2 is LQKENI. With V trimmed by 4 bases and J by 10 bases, 9 bases remained unmatched. This chain's CDR3 is CASSQGTSGSLGEQFF. CDR3 DNA sequence: TGTGCCAGCTCACAGGGGACTAGCGGGAGTTTGGGGGAGCAGTTCTTC.

The chain joins TRBV3-1 (or the pseudogene TRBV3-2) to TRBJ1-2; D is unclear. This CDR3 contains 13 residues. Trimming cost V 4 bases and J 8 bases, with 14 bases left between them. Germline values: CDR1 LGHDT, CDR2 YNNKEL (reference sequence). The CDR3 DNA sequence: TGTGCCAGCAGCCTGACGGTCCTCGAGGGCTACACCTTC. This encodes CASSLTVLEGYTF.

CDR3 nucleotides: TGTGCCAGCAGCCGCCCCCTAGCGGGAGCGAACACCGGGGAGCTGTTTTTT. Its translation: CASSRPLAGANTGELFF. The chain has TRBV27 and TRBJ2-2; 10 nucleotides align to TRBD2. The CDR3 spans 17 residues. V gave up 6 bases and J gave up 0 bases; unmatched junction bases: 7. Germline-derived CDR1 and CDR2 are MNHEY and SMNVEV (reference sequence).

The J gene is TRBJ2-7, the V gene TRBV11-2, with D possibly called TRBD1 or TRBD2 (5 bases each). The CDR3 spans 13 residues. With 4 bases removed from V and 3 bases from J, the gap between germline ends came to 10 bases. Germline CDR1 is SGHAT and CDR2 is FQNNGV. The CDR3 DNA reads TGTGCCAGCAGCTCGGGGCTATACTACGAGCAGTACTTC. Its translation is CASSSGLYYEQYF. The full variable domain, its missing parts supplied by reference TRBV11-2 and TRBJ2-7, is EAGVAQSPRYKIIEKRQSVAFWCNPISGHATLYWYQQILGQGPKLLIQFQNNGVVDDSQLPKDRFSAERLKGVDSTLKIQPAKLEDSAVYLCASSSGLYYEQYFGPGTRLTVT.

The chain employs TRBV28 and TRBJ1-5, with 11 bases aligning to TRBD1. The junction had 2 bases not matched to a gene; V was cut back by 4 bases and J by 0 bases. The V gene's germline CDR1 is MDHEN and CDR2 SYDVKM. The CDR3 is 16 amino acids. In DNA, the CDR3 is TGTGCCAGCAGTTCTGGACAGGGGGCTAGCAATCAGCCCCAGCATTTT. This codes for CASSSGQGASNQPQHF.

The chain uses TRBV7-9 and TRBJ1-2; TRBD1 matches 8 bases. CDR1 SEHNR and CDR2 FQNEAQ come from the germline V gene (reference sequence). The V and J ends lost 6 bases and 0 bases, in that order; junction bases with no gene match: 9. The CDR3 contains 16 residues. DNA of the CDR3: TGTGCCAGCAGAGAGATCGGGACAGGCCCTAACTATGGCTACACCTTC. Translation gives CASREIGTGPNYGYTF.

The gene calls are TRBV10-2 and TRBJ2-1; a weak D match, TRBD2 (7 bases). This CDR3 has 14 amino acids. Germline V gene lookup returns CDR1 WSHSY and CDR2 SAAADI. V was clipped by 4 bases and J by 7 bases, with 14 bases between them. The CDR3 DNA follows: TGCGCCAGCAGTGTCCTGGGGGGGGCAAATGAGCAGTTCTTC. Residues: CASSVLGGANEQFF.

This chain joins TRBV12-3 or TRBV12-4 and TRBJ1-1; D not resolved. The V gene lost 2 bases and the J gene lost 6 bases, with 10 bases spanning the gap. CDR3 length equals 13 residues. CDR3 in DNA: TGTGCCAGCAGTTTAAGGAATGGGGCTGAAGCTTTCTTT. Amino acid sequence: CASSLRNGAEAFF.